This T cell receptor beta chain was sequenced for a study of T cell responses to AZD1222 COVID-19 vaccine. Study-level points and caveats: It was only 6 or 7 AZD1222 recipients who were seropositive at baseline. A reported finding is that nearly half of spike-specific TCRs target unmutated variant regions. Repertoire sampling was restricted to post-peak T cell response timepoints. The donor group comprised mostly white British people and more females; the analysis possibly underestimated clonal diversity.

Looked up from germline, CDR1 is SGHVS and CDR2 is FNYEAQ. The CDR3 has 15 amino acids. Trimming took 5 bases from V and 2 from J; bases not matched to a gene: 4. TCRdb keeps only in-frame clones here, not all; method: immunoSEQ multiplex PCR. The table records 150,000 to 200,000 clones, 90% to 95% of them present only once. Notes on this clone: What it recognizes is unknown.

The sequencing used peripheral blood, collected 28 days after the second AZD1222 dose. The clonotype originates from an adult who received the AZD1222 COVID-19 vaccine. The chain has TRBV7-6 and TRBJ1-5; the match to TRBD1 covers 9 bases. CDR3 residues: CASSPWTGGNQPQHF. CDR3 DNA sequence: TGTGCCAGCAGCCCTTGGACAGGGGGCAATCAGCCCCAGCATTTT.